The entry below gives a single T cell receptor beta chain sequence along with its context. The sample belongs to a study of blood T cell repertoires in COVID-19. Method: immunoSEQ multiplex PCR; TCRdb's copy keeps in-frame clones and lacks some. The sample shows over 250,000 clones, about 93% of them seen only once. V was clipped by 5 bases and J by 3 bases; unmatched bases: 7. Germline V gene lookup returns CDR1 SGHTA and CDR2 FQGNSA. The CDR3 is 14 amino acids. The clonotype comes from a woman in her 30s who had recovered from COVID-19. Specimen: PBMCs or T cells enriched from blood (not recorded which). This chain links TRBV7-2 with TRBJ2-7, with TRBD1 matching over 7 bases. CDR3 DNA: TGTGCCAGCAGCCCAGATGGACAGGACTACGAGCAGTACTTC. It specifies CASSPDGQDYEQYF. Full variable domain (rest looked up from reference TRBV7-2 and TRBJ2-7): GAGVSQSPSNKVTEKGKDVELRCDPISGHTALYWYRQSLGQGLEFLIYFQGNSAPDKSGLPSDRFSAERTGGSVSTLTIQRTQQEDSAVYLCASSPDGQDYEQYFGPGTRLTVT.